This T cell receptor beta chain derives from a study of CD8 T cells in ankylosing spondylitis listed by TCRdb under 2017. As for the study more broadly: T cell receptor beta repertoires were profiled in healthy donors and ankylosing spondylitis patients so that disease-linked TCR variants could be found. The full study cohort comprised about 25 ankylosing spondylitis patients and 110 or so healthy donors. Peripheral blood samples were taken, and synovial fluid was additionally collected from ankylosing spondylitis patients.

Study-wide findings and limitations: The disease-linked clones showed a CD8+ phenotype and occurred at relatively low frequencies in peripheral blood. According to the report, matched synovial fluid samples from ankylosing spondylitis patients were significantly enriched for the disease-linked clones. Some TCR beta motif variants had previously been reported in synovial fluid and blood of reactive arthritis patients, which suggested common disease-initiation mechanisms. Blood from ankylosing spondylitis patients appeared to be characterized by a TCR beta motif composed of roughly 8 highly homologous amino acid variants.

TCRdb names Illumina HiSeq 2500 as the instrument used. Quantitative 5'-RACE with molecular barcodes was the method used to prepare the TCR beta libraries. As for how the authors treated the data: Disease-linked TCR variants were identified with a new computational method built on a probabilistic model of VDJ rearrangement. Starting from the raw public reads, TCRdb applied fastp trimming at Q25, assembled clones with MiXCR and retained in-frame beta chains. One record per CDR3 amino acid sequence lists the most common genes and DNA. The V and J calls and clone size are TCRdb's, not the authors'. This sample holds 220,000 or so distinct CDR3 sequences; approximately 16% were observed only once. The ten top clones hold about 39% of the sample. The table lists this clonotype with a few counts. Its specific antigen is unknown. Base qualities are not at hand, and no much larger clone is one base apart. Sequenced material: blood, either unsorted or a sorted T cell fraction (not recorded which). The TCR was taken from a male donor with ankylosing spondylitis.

The DNA sequence follows: TGCAGTGCTAGCGACAGGGGACAAGAGACCCAGTACTTC. It translates as CSASDRGQETQYF. This receptor chain uses TRBV20-1 and TRBJ2-5; 8 bases in between match TRBD1. From its cysteine to its phenylalanine, the CDR3 spans 13 amino acids. Only the CDR3 part of the read is kept: 39 bases, read in frame from the first base. Sequences DFQATT (CDR1) and SNEGSKA (CDR2) are obtained from the germline V gene (reference sequence). The germline V and J ends show losses of 3 bases and 2 bases respectively, and no gene match explains 2 bases of the junction.